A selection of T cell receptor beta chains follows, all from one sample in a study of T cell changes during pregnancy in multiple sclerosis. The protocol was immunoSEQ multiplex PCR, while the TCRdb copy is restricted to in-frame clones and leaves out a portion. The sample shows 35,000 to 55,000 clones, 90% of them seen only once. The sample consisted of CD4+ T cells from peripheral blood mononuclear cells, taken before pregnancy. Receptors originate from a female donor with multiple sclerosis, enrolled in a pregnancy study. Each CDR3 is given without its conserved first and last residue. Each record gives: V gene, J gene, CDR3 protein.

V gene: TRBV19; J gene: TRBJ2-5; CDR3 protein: ASSTWTSMETQY
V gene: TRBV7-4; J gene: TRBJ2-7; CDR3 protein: ASSLVNGRGRYYEQY
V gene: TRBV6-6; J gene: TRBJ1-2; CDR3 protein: ASSSDWGVGGYT
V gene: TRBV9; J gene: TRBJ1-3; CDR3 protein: ASSQTGVGNTIY
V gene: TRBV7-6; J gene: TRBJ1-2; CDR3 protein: ASSLTEGYGYT
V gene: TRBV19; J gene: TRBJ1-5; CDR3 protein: ASQRGQLSNQPQH
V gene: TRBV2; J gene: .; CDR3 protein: ASIATEVSYEQY
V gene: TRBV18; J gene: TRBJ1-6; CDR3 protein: ASSPFQGKTQSPPLH
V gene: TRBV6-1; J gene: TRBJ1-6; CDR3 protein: ASSGLDNSPLH
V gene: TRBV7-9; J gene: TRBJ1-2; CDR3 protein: ASSLSGFLGGYT
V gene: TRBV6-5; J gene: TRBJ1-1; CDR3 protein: VSRDRVMGTEAF
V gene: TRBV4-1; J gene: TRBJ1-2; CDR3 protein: ASSQDRRGGYT
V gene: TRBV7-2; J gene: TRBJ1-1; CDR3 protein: ASSLGPTLAF
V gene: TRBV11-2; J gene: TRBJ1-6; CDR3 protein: ASSLGGVWSPLH
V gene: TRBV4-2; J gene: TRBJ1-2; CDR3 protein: ASSQGQATNYGYT
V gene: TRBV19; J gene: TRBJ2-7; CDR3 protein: ASSLDRGHYEQY
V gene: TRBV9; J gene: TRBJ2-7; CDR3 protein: ASSVGRAGYEQY
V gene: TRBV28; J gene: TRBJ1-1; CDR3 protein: ASRATGFITEAF
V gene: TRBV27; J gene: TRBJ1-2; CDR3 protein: ASSARRNYGYT
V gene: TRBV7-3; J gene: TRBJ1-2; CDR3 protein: ASSEGTGGRFYGYT
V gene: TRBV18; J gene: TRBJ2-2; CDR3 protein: ASSVGLAGGPGTGELF
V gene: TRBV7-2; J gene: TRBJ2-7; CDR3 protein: ASSLDLTVREQY
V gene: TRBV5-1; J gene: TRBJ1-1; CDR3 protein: ASSSPGQKAF
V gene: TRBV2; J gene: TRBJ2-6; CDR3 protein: ASSDRGGAGANVLT
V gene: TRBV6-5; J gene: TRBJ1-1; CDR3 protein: ASSSQPGQGNTEAF
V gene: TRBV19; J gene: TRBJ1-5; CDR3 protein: ASSIDSKQGLLSGQPQH
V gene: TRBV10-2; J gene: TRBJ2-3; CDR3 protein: ASSRGLVYFGDTQY
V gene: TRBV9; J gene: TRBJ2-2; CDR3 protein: ASSAAQTGGFTGELF
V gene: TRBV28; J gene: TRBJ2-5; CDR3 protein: ASSFRVAGVGETQY
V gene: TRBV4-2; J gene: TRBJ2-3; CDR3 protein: ASSQERSTDTQY